The present T cell receptor (beta chain) was sequenced within a study of blood T cell repertoires in COVID-19. About the study: The United States, Italy and Spain provided the acute and convalescent COVID-19 samples.

The germline V gene encodes CDR1 SGDLS and CDR2 YYNGEE. The CDR3 has 14 amino acids. Losses at the gene ends were 3 bases for V and 5 bases for J; bases not matched to a gene: 3. Participants reported their clinical history, and cohort assignment relied on those reports. All recovered Cohort 3 donors got two negative PCRs, got clearance, or saw symptom resolution. As originally analysed: Amplification with reference gene primers provided the estimates of nucleated cell counts. The data were produced by immunoSEQ multiplex PCR, yet TCRdb's version contains in-frame clones alone and is incomplete. V, J and clone size are taken as reported in that table, and D and trimming were inferred from the DNA itself. The sample contains about 350,000 clones, approximately 84% of which appear only once.

This sequence originates from a woman between 25 and 40 years old who had recovered from COVID-19. Sequenced sample: PBMCs or T cells enriched from blood (not recorded which). The rearrangement joins TRBV9 to TRBJ1-5; 9 nucleotides match TRBD1. DNA of the CDR3: TGTGCCAGCAGCGGGGACAGGGAGGATCAGCCCCAGCATTTT. It specifies CASSGDREDQPQHF.